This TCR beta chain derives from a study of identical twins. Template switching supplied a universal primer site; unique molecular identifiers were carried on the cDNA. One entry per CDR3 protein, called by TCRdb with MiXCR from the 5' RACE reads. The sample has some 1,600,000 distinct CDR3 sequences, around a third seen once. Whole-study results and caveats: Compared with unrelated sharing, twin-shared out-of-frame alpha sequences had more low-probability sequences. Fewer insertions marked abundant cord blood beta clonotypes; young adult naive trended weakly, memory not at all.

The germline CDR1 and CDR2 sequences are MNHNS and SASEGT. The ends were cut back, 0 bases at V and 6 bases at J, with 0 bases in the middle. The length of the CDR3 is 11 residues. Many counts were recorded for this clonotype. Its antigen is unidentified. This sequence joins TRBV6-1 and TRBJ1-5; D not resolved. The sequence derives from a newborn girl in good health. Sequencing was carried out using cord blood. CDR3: CASSEAQPQHF. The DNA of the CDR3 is TGTGCCAGCAGTGAAGCTCAGCCCCAGCATTTT.